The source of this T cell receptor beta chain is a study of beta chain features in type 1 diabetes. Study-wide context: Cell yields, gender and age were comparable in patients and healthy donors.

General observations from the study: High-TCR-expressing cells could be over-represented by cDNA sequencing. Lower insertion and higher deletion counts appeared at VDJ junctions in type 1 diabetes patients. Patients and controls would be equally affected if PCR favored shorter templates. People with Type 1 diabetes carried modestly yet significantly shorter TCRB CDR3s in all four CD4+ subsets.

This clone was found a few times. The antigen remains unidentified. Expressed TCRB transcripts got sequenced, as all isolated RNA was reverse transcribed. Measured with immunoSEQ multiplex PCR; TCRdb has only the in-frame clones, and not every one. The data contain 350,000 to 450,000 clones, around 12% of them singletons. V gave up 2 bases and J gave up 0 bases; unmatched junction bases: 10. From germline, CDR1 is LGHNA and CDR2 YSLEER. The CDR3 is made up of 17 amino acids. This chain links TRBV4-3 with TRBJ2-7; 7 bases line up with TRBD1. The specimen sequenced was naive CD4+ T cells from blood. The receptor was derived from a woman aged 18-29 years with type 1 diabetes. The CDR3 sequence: CASSQSLPGQRSYEQYF. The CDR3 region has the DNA TGCGCCAGCAGCCAATCTTTACCGGGACAGCGCTCCTACGAGCAGTACTTC.